The 3 T cell receptor beta chains listed next were all sequenced from one sample in a study of blood T cell repertoires in COVID-19 (dated by TCRdb to 2020 to 2022). Libraries were built with the immunoSEQ multiplex PCR assay. The clones in this table, taken by TCRdb from immuneACCESS, are in-frame only. Not every clone is retained; where verified, under half of the shortfall comes from an unresolved V gene, and the cause of the rest is unknown. The sample data list approximately 93,000 clones, and about 86% of these were observed just once. The ten largest make up about 1.9% of the sample. What was sequenced was peripheral blood. These receptors all stem from a man between 45 and 60 years old with COVID-19, enrolled during active disease.

This chain connects TRBV5-8 to TRBJ2-7; D may be TRBD1 (7 bases). Trimming cost V 1 base and J 5 bases, with 22 bases left between them. This CDR3 has 17 residues. Germline loops: CDR1 SGHTS, CDR2 YDEGEE. Written as DNA, the CDR3 is TGTGCCAGCAGCTTGTTCAGGGGGGACTCGACGGGCCACGAGCAGTACTTC. This sequence encodes CASSLFRGDSTGHEQYF.

This chain connects TRBV28 to TRBJ1-3, with 7 positions matching TRBD1. V dropped 3 bases and J dropped 3; count of bases not matched to a gene: 2. Germline CDR1 and CDR2: MDHEN and SYDVKM. CDR3 length equals 14 residues. CDR3 in DNA: TGTGCCAGCAGTTTGAGGGGGCATGGAAACACCATATATTTT. Translated: CASSLRGHGNTIYF.

The chain joins TRBV3-1 (or the pseudogene TRBV3-2) to TRBJ1-6, with D possibly matching TRBD1 (5 bases). The CDR3 runs 14 residues. Germline CDR1 LGHDT, CDR2 YNNKEL (reference sequence). Trimming left V 2 bases short and J 10 bases short, with 12 bases between. The CDR3, as DNA: TGTGCCAGCAGCCAACAAGGGGCGGAATCACCCCTCCACTTT. The encoded protein is CASSQQGAESPLHF.